This record concerns one T cell receptor (beta chain) sequence. Its antigen is not identified. The sample comes from a study of beta chain features in type 1 diabetes. Study-wide results and caveats: Type 1 diabetes patients had VDJ junctions that carried fewer insertions and more deletions. Sequencing from cDNA could over-represent high-TCR-expressing cells.

Germline V gene sequence: CDR1 SGHTA, CDR2 FQGNSA. The CDR3 runs to 15 residues. Deletions cut 1 base from V and 5 bases from J, with 11 bases between. The entirety of the isolated RNA underwent reverse transcription, so expressed TCRB transcripts were sequenced. Sequencing of naive, central memory and regulatory T cell samples gave an average of roughly 3.5 million reads. Profiled with immunoSEQ multiplex PCR; TCRdb holds only in-frame clones, not every one. The table lists nearly 250,000 clones, around 68% of them singletons, with 0.053% in the top ten. This clonotype originated in a man in his thirties or forties in good health. The sample was naive CD4+ T cells from blood. The chain uses TRBV7-2 and TRBJ1-4; D gene ambiguous. The CDR3 region has the DNA TGTGCCAGCAGCTTAGAGGGCCGTGGCAATGAAAAACTGTTTTTT. Protein sequence: CASSLEGRGNEKLFF.